The rows below give T cell receptor beta chains drawn from one sample of a study of response to subunit inactivated influenza vaccine. Using its own MiXCR run on the RT-PCR reads, TCRdb lists one record per CDR3 protein. The data hold approximately 490,000 distinct CDR3 sequences, with approximately 7.2% observed a single time. The sequencing used PBMCs from blood, collected around 25 months after vaccination. The receptors here all came from a man aged 45-69 years who received an inactivated influenza vaccine. CDR3s include the opening cysteine and the closing phenylalanine or tryptophan. The order of the fields is V gene, clone size, D gene, J gene, CDR3 DNA, CDR3 protein. D genes are given only for firm matches. Not all rows give a size; the values are once, few, many and, for expanded clones, a class.

TRBV10-3	few	-	TRBJ1-1	TGTGCCATCAGTGAGCTACAGCGTGCTGAAGCTTTCTTT	CAISELQRAEAFF
TRBV6-1	-	-	TRBJ2-7	TGTGCCAGCAGTGAGACCGAAAAGGTGGACGAGCAGTACTTC	CASSETEKVDEQYF
TRBV20-1	few	-	TRBJ2-5	TGCAGTGCAACAAGGACTGTTAAAGAGACCCAGTACTTC	CSATRTVKETQYF
TRBV4-3	many	TRBD1	TRBJ2-3	TGCGCCAGCAGCCAGGCCTGGACAGGGTCCCCAGATACGCAGTATTTT	CASSQAWTGSPDTQYF
TRBV3-1	few	-	TRBJ2-1	TGTGCCAGCAGACATAACAATGAGCAGTTCTTC	CASRHNNEQFF
TRBV24-1	many	-	TRBJ2-7	TGTGCCACCAGTGGGGTGTTTGGCGAGCAGTACTTC	CATSGVFGEQYF
TRBV2	few	TRBD1	TRBJ2-3	TGTGCCAGCAGTCCAGGGGGCCAGCTTATAGATACGCAGTATTTT	CASSPGGQLIDTQYF
TRBV20-1	few	TRBD2	TRBJ2-7	TGCAGTGTTTGGACTAGCGGTTCCTACGAGCAGTACTTC	CSVWTSGSYEQYF
TRBV20-1	few	-	TRBJ2-3	TGCAGTGCTGCCGTTTTCCGGGGTGGCACAGATACGCAGTATTTT	CSAAVFRGGTDTQYF
TRBV11-1	few	TRBD2	TRBJ2-3	TGTGCCAGCAGCCCCAGACTAGCAGGAGATACGCAGTATTTT	CASSPRLAGDTQYF
TRBV3-1	-	-	TRBJ2-2	TGTGCCTGCAGCCGAGGGGTCCACGGGACAACGAACACCGGGGAGCTGTTTTTT	CACSRGVHGTTNTGELFF
TRBV18	few	-	TRBJ2-7	TGTGCCAGCTCACCACCGGTAAGGGAACCGTACGAGCAGTACTTC	CASSPPVREPYEQYF
TRBV7-2	-	-	TRBJ2-1	TGTGCCAGCAGCGAAGGACCCGGCAGTTACAATGAGCAGTTCTTC	CASSEGPGSYNEQFF
TRBV4-1	-	TRBD1	TRBJ1-1	TGCGCCAGCAGCCCGGACAGGGGGCAGAACACTGAAGCTTTCTTT	CASSPDRGQNTEAFF
TRBV5-5	-	-	TRBJ2-3	TGTGCCAGCAGCTTGGTGGTCACCCCAACAGATACGCAGTATTTT	CASSLVVTPTDTQYF
TRBV15	few	-	TRBJ2-1	TGTGCCACCAGCAGAGTAGCGCAGAGCTCCTACAATGAGCAGTTCTTC	CATSRVAQSSYNEQFF
TRBV6-1	few	TRBD2	TRBJ2-3	TGTGCCAGCCAGCGGGACGGGATAGATACGCAGTATTTT	CASQRDGIDTQYF
TRBV30	few	-	TRBJ1-5	TGTGCCTGGAGTGTACGGACTACGACACGGCAGCCCCAGCATTTT	CAWSVRTTTRQPQHF
TRBV7-9	few	TRBD1	TRBJ2-5	TGTGCCAGCAGCGTACAGGGGTATCAAGAGACCCAGTACTTC	CASSVQGYQETQYF
TRBV6-2/TRBV6-3	few	TRBD2	TRBJ2-1	TGTGCCAGCAGTACTAGCGGGGGGTTCTACAATGAGCAGTTCTTC	CASSTSGGFYNEQFF
TRBV14	few	TRBD1	TRBJ1-2	TGTGCCAGCAGCCAGTTTCAGGGGGCGCGAGGCTACACCTTC	CASSQFQGARGYTF
TRBV4-1	many	TRBD1	TRBJ1-1	TGCGCCAGCAGCCCACAGGGGACGGGCACTGAAGCTTTCTTT	CASSPQGTGTEAFF
TRBV11-2	-	-	TRBJ2-2	TGTGCCAGCAGAAGGGGGGACGGGGAGCTGTTTTTT	CASRRGDGELFF
TRBV3-1	-	-	TRBJ2-7	TGTGCCAGCAGCCAAGTAGGCTCCTCCGAGCAGTACTTC	CASSQVGSSEQYF
TRBV3-1	-	-	TRBJ1-6	TGTGCCAGCAGCCGACCGACCGGGAGCTCCTATAATTCACCCCTCCACTTT	CASSRPTGSSYNSPLHF
TRBV19	many	-	TRBJ2-2	TGTGCCACATCACCCTCGAACGCGAACACCGGGGAGCTGTTTTTT	CATSPSNANTGELFF
TRBV28	-	-	TRBJ1-2	TGTGCCAGCAGTCCGGTCGGCCTACCCGTTAACTATGGCTACACCTTC	CASSPVGLPVNYGYTF
TRBV27	many	TRBD2	TRBJ2-3	TGTGCCAGCAGTTTATTAGCGGGAGGGCCCCTGGATACGCAGTATTTT	CASSLLAGGPLDTQYF
TRBV7-9	few	-	TRBJ2-1	TGTGCCAGCAGCTTAGGTCTTGAGTTCTTC	CASSLGLEFF
TRBV11-2	many	-	TRBJ1-6	TGTGCCAGCAGCTTTGAGACAGGCGGGAATTCACCCCTCCACTTT	CASSFETGGNSPLHF
TRBV6-5	-	TRBD2	TRBJ2-3	TGTGCCAGCAGTTACTCGAGGGGGGCGCTAGCGGGCCCGACAGATACGCAGTATTTT	CASSYSRGALAGPTDTQYF
TRBV12-3/TRBV12-4	-	-	TRBJ2-1	TGTGCCAGCAGTTTTCACCCTAGCGAGGAATACAATGAGCAGTTCTTC	CASSFHPSEEYNEQFF
TRBV20-1	-	TRBD2	TRBJ2-3	TGCAGTGCCCTTACCTCGACTAGCGGGAGGGCAGATACGCAGTATTTT	CSALTSTSGRADTQYF
TRBV10-3	-	-	TRBJ2-2	TGTGCCCTCATGGGTTACGGCCGAGGGGAGCTGTTTTTT	CALMGYGRGELFF
TRBV3-1	many	TRBD2	TRBJ2-3	TGTGCCAGCAGCCAGTCATGGGCTAGCGGGGTGAGCACAGATACGCAGTATTTT	CASSQSWASGVSTDTQYF
TRBV7-9	-	TRBD2	TRBJ2-1	TGTGCCAGCAACCTACCCCAGAAGCGGGAAACATACAATGAGCAGTTCTTC	CASNLPQKRETYNEQFF
TRBV5-1	few	-	TRBJ2-7	TGCGCCAGCAGCTTGGAAGACGAGCAGTACTTC	CASSLEDEQYF
TRBV12-3/TRBV12-4	many	-	TRBJ2-7	TGTGCCAGCAGTTTAGTGGCTAGCTACGAGCAGTACTTC	CASSLVASYEQYF
TRBV18	few	TRBD1	TRBJ2-7	TGTGCCAGCTCACCACCGAGGACTGGGACAGTCCCCAACGAGCAGTACTTC	CASSPPRTGTVPNEQYF
TRBV5-1	-	-	TRBJ2-7	TGCGCCAGCAGCTTGGATCCAAACCTCGGCCCTTACGAGCAGTACTTC	CASSLDPNLGPYEQYF
TRBV20-1	-	TRBD2	TRBJ2-5	TGCAGTGTGTCGGGGGGGTACCAAGAGACCCAGTACTTC	CSVSGGYQETQYF
TRBV28	few	-	TRBJ1-4	TGTGCCAGCAGCCATTCGGCGAAGAATGAAAAACTGTTTTTT	CASSHSAKNEKLFF
TRBV20-1	-	-	TRBJ2-5	TGCAGTGTAAACCGGCTCCTCAAAGAGACCCAGTACTTC	CSVNRLLKETQYF
TRBV4-3	-	TRBD1	TRBJ2-5	TGCGCCAGCAGCCAAGGGACAGGGAGGGAGACCCAGTACTTC	CASSQGTGRETQYF